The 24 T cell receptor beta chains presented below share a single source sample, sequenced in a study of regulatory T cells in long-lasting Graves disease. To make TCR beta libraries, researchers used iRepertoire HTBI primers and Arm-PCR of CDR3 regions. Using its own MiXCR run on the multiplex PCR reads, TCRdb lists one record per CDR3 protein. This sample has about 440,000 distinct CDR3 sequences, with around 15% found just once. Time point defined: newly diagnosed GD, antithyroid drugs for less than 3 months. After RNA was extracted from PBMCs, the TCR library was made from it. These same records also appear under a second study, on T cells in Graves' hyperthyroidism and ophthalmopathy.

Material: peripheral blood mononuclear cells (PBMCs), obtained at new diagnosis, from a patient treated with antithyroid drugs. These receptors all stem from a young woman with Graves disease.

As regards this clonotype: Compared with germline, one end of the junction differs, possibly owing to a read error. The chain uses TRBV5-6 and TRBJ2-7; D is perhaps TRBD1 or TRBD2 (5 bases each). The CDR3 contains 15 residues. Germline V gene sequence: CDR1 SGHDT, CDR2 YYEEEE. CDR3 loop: CASSFSTLGTYEQHF. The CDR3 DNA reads TGTGCCAGCAGCTTCAGTACATTAGGGACCTACGAGCAGCACTTC.

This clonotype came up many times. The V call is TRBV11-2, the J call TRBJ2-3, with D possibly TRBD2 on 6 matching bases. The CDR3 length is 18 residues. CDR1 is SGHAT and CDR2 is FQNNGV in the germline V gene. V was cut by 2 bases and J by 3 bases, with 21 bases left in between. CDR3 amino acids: CASSLTSLNRGITDTQYF. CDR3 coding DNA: TGTGCCAGCAGCTTAACTTCCTTGAATCGCGGGATTACAGATACGCAGTATTTT.

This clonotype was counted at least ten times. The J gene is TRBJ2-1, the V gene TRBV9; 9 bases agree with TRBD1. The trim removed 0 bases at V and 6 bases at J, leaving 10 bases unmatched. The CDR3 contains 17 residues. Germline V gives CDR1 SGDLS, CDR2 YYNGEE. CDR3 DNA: TGTGCCAGCAGCGTAGATCCGGTGGACAGGGGCTCCAATGAGCAGTTCTTC. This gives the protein CASSVDPVDRGSNEQFF. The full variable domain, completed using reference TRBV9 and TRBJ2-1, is DSGVTQTPKHLITATGQRVTLRCSPRSGDLSVYWYQQSLDQGLQFLIQYYNGEERAKGNILERFSAQQFPDLHSELNLSSLELGDSALYFCASSVDPVDRGSNEQFFGPGTRLTVL.

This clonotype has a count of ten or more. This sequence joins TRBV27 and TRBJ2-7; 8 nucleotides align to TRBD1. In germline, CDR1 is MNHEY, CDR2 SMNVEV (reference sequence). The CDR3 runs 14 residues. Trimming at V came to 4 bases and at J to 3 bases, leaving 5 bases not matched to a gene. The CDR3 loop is CASSSETGGYEQYF. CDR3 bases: TGTGCCAGCAGTTCTGAAACAGGGGGCTACGAGCAGTACTTC.

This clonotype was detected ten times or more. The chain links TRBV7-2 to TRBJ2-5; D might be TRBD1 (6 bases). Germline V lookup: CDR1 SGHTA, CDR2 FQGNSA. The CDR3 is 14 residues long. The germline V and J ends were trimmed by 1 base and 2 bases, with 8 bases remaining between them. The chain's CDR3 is CASSLEGQQETQYF. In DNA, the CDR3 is TGTGCCAGCAGCTTAGAAGGACAGCAAGAGACCCAGTACTTC. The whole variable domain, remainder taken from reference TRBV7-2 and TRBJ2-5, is GAGVSQSPSNKVTEKGKDVELRCDPISGHTALYWYRQSLGQGLEFLIYFQGNSAPDKSGLPSDRFSAERTGGSVSTLTIQRTQQEDSAVYLCASSLEGQQETQYFGPGTRLLVL.

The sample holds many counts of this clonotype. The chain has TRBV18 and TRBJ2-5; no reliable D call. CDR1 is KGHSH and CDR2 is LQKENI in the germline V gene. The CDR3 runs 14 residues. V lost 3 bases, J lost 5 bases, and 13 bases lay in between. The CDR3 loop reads CASSPGPLGETQYF. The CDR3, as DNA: TGTGCCAGCTCACCTGGACCCCTCGGGGAGACCCAGTACTTC.

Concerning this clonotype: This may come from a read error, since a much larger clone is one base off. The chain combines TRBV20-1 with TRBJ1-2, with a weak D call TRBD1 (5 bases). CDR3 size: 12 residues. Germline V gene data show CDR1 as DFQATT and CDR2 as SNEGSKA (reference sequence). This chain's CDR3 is CSVKTRAFGYAF. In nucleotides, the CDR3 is TGCAGTGTCAAGACCAGGGCATTTGGCTACGCCTTC.

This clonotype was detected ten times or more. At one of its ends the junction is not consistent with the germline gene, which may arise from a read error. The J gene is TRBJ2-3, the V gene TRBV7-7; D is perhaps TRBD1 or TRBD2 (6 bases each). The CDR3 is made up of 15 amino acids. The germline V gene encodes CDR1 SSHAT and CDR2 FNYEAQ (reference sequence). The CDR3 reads CASSLGGGGADTQYF. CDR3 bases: TGTGCTAGCAGCTTAGGAGGGGGAGGAGCAGATACGCAGTATTTT.

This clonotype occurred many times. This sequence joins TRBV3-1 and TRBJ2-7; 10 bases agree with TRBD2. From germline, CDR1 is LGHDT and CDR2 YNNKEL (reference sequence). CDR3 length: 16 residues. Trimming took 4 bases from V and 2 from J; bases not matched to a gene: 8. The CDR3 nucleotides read TGTGCCAGCAGCCCAGCGTCGCTAGCGGGAGCCTACGAGCAGTACTTC. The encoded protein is CASSPASLAGAYEQYF.

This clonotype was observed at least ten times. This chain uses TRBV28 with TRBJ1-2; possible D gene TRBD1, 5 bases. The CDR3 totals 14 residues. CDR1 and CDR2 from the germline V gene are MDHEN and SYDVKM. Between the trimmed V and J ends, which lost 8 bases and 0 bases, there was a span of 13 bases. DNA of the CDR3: TGTGCCAGCGCCCCCGGGGGGACTAACTATGGCTACACCTTC. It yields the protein CASAPGGTNYGYTF.

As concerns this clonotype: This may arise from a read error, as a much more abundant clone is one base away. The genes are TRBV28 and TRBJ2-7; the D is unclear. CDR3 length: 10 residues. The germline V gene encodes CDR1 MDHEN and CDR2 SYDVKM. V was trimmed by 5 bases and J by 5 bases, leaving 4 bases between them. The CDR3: CASSPNEQYF. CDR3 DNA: TGTGCCAGCAGTCCGAACGAGCAGTACTTC. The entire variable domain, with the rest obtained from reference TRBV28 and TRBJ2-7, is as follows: DVKVTQSSRYLVKRTGEKVFLECVQDMDHENMFWYRQDPGLGLRLIYFSYDVKMKEKGDIPEGYSVSREKKERFSLILESASTNQTSMYLCASSPNEQYFGPGTRLTVT.

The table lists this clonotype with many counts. The CDR3 protein is CASTQGPLAGGYEQYF. The CDR3 DNA reads as TGTGCCAGCACCCAGGGCCCACTAGCGGGGGGCTACGAGCAGTACTTC. The chain couples TRBV28 to TRBJ2-7; 12 bases match TRBD2. The CDR3 covers 16 residues. Trimming at V came to 7 bases and at J to 3 bases, leaving 10 bases not matched to a gene. The germline gives CDR1 MDHEN, CDR2 SYDVKM.

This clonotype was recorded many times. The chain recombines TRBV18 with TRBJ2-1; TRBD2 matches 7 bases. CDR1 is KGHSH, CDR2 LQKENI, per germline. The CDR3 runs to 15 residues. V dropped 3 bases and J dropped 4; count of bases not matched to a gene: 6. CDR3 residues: CASSPAGVRYNEQFF. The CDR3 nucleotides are TGTGCCAGCTCACCTGCGGGAGTGCGGTACAATGAGCAGTTCTTC.

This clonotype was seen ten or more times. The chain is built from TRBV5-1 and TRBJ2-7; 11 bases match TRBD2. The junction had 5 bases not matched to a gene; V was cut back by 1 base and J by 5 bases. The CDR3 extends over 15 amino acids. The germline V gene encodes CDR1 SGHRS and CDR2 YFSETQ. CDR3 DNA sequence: TGCGCCAGCAGCTTGACTAGCGGGAGTTTCCACGAGCAGTACTTC. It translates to CASSLTSGSFHEQYF. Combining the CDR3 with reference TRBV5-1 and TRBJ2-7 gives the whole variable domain KAGVTQTPRYLIKTRGQQVTLSCSPISGHRSVSWYQQTPGQGLQFLFEYFSETQRNKGNFPGRFSGRQFSNSRSEMNVSTLELGDSALYLCASSLTSGSFHEQYFGPGTRLTVT.

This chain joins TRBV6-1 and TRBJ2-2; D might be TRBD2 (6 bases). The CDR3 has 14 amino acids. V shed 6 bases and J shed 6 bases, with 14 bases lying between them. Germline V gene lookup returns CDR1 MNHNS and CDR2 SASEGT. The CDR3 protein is CASSSIAGSGELFF. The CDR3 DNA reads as TGTGCCAGCAGCTCAATCGCGGGGTCCGGGGAGCTGTTTTTT.

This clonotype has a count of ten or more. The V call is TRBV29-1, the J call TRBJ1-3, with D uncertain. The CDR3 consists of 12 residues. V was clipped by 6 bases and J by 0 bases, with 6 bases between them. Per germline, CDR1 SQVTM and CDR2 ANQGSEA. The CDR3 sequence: CSVALSGNTIYF. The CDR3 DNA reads TGCAGCGTCGCCCTCTCTGGAAACACCATATATTTT.

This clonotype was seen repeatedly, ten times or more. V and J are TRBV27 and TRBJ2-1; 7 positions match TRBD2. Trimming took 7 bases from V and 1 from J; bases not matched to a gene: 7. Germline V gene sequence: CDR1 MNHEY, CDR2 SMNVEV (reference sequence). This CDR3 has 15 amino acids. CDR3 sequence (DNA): TGTGCCAGCAACCCAGCGGGGACTTCCTACAATGAGCAGTTCTTC. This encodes CASNPAGTSYNEQFF.

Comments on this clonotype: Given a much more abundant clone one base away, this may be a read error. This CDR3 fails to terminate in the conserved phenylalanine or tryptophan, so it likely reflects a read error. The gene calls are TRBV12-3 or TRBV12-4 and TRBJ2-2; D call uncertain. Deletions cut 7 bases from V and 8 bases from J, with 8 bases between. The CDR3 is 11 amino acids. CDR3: CASTAVGELFL. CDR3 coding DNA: TGTGCCAGCACCGCGGTGGGGGAGCTGTTTCTT.

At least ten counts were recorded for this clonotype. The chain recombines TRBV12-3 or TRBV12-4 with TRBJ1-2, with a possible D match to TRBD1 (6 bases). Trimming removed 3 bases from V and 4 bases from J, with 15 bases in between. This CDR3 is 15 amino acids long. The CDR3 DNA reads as TGTGCCAGCAGTTTGTTCCAGGGGACAATCTATGGCTACACCTTC. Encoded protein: CASSLFQGTIYGYTF.

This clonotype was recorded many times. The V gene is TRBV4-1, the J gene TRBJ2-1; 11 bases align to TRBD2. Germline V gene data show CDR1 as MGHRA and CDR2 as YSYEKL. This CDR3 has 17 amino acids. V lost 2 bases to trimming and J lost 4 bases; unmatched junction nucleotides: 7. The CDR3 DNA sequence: TGCGCCAGCAGCCAATTTACCGGGACTAGCGGTTACAATGAGCAGTTCTTC. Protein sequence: CASSQFTGTSGYNEQFF.

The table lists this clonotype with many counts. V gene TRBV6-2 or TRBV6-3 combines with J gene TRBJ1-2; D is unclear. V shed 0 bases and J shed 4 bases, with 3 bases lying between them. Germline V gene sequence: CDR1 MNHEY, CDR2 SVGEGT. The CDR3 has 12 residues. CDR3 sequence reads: CASSYSGYGYTF. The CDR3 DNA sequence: TGTGCCAGCAGTTACTCGGGCTATGGCTACACCTTC.

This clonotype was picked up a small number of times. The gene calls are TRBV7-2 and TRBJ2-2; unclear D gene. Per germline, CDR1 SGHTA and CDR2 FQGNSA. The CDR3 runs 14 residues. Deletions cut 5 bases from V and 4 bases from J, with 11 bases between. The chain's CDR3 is CASSVPPGTGELFF. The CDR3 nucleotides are TGTGCCAGCAGCGTTCCTCCAGGCACCGGGGAGCTGTTTTTT.

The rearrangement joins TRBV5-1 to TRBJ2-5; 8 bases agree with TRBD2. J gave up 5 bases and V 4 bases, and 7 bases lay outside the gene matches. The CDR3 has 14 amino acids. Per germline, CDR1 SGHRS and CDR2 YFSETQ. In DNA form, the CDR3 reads TGCGCCAGCAGCACCGGGGGGGGAGAGGAGACCCAGTACTTC. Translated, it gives CASSTGGGEETQYF.

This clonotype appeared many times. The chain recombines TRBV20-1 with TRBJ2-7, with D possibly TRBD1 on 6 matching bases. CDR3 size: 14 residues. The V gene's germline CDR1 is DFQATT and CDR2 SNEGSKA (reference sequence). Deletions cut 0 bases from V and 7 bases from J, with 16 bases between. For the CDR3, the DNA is TGCAGTGCTAGAGATCTGGAACAGGGCCTAGAGCAGTACTTC. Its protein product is CSARDLEQGLEQYF.